This TCR beta chain emerged from a study of identifying expanded T cells in peripheral blood. Study-wide results and limits: Over about two and four weeks, about 17 and 20 clones changed, versus around 1.1 between replicates.

Repertoires were generated with immunoSEQ multiplex PCR, while TCRdb's copy carries only in-frame clones and drops some. The sample shows 95,000 to 100,000 clones, 87% of them seen only once. This CDR3 contains 13 residues. Germline V gene lookup returns CDR1 SGHRS and CDR2 YFSETQ. The V end was cut by 0 bases, the J end by 9 bases, with 10 bases between. On this clone: Its antigen is undetermined.

This chain connects TRBV5-1 to TRBJ1-5; D remains unclear. The specimen was blood. The source of this sequence is a person between 18 and 70 years old in good health. The CDR3 nucleotides are TGCGCCAGCAGCTTGGACACCGGGTGGCCCCAGCATTTT. Encoded protein: CASSLDTGWPQHF.